A selection of T cell receptor beta chains follows, all from one sample in a study of blood T cell repertoires in COVID-19. The protocol was immunoSEQ multiplex PCR, while the TCRdb copy is restricted to in-frame clones and leaves out a portion. The sample has fewer than 450,000 clones; about 90% are singletons. The material sequenced was PBMCs or T cells enriched from blood (not recorded which). The receptor source for this set is a woman aged 25 to 39 who had recovered from COVID-19. Each CDR3 is given with its conserved first and last residue. Fields, in order: V gene, J gene, clone size, D gene, CDR3 DNA, CDR3 protein. A D gene is named only where the DNA matches it firmly. Rows give clone size only sometimes, using once, few, many, or a class for an expanded clone.

TRBV7-2	TRBJ1-2	NA	TRBD1	TGTGCCAGCAGCTTAGAGGGGACAGGGTATGGCTACACCTTC	CASSLEGTGYGYTF
TRBV10-3	TRBJ2-5	NA	NA	TGTGCCATCAGTGAGTCATTTGAGGCAGAGGAGACCCAGTACTTC	CAISESFEAEETQYF
TRBV7-8	TRBJ2-2	NA	NA	TGTGCCAGCAGCTTATACGCACAGGGAAGCACCGGGGAGCTGTTTTTT	CASSLYAQGSTGELFF
TRBV9	TRBJ2-1	NA	NA	TGTGCCAGCAGCGACCCCCTCCAGGGTAGGGCCTACAATGAGCAGTTCTTC	CASSDPLQGRAYNEQFF
TRBV5-4	TRBJ1-2	NA	NA	TGTGCCAGCAGCAACGCAGGACAAAAACCTTACTATGGCTACACCTTC	CASSNAGQKPYYGYTF
TRBV5-1	TRBJ1-5	NA	NA	TGCGCCAGCAGACCCAGGAATCAGCCCCAGCATTTT	CASRPRNQPQHF
TRBV4-3	TRBJ1-4	NA	NA	TGCGCCAGCAGCCCCAGGTGGGGGGTCGGTAATGAAAAACTGTTTTTT	CASSPRWGVGNEKLFF
TRBV5-4	TRBJ2-7	once	NA	TGTGCCAGCAGCTTGGCCGGTGTGGGAGGCTACGAGCAGTACTTC	CASSLAGVGGYEQYF
TRBV6-1	TRBJ1-2	NA	NA	TGTGCCAGCAGTGATGTGGCGCGGGCCTATGGCTACACCTTC	CASSDVARAYGYTF
TRBV24-1	TRBJ1-5	NA	NA	TGTGCCACCGAGGGCGGCAATCAGCCCCAGCATTTT	CATEGGNQPQHF
TRBV18	TRBJ2-7	few	NA	TGTGCCAGCTCCGCCGACAGTTACGAGCAGTACTTC	CASSADSYEQYF
TRBV18	TRBJ1-2	NA	TRBD1	TGTGCCAGCTCACGCGGACAGGACTACTATGGCTACACCTTC	CASSRGQDYYGYTF
TRBV27	TRBJ2-1	NA	NA	TGTGCCAGCAGTTTATATCTGAGCTATGAGCAGTTCTTC	CASSLYLSYEQFF
TRBV18	TRBJ2-7	NA	TRBD1	TGTGCCAGCTCACCATCATCAGGGGGCCGTACCGAGCAGTACTTC	CASSPSSGGRTEQYF
TRBV6-5	TRBJ2-2	NA	TRBD2	TGTGCCAGCAGTTATTTCGGGGGGGGACCCGGGGAGCTGTTTTTT	CASSYFGGGPGELFF
TRBV28	TRBJ2-3	NA	TRBD2	TGTGCCACCCGGGGGGTCACAGATACGCAGTATTTT	CATRGVTDTQYF
TRBV6-7	TRBJ2-2	NA	TRBD1	TGTGCCAGCAGTTATTTTTTATGGGACCCAAGGACAGGCCCCACCGGGGAGCTGTTTTTT	CASSYFLWDPRTGPTGELFF
TRBV18	TRBJ2-7	NA	TRBD2	TGTGCCAGCTCACCCCTGGGGGGAGCGGGGGATGAGCAGTACTTC	CASSPLGGAGDEQYF
TRBV9	TRBJ2-7	NA	TRBD2	TGTGCCAGCAGCTACGGGACTAGCGGACCCTACGAGCAGTACTTC	CASSYGTSGPYEQYF
TRBV2	TRBJ1-6	NA	TRBD1	TGTGCCAGCAGTGAAGCGCTTCGGGCAGGGGGGTCACCCCTCCACTTT	CASSEALRAGGSPLHF
TRBV6-5	TRBJ1-3	NA	NA	TGTGCCAGCAGGAAAGGGGATTTCCGAAACACCATATATTTT	CASRKGDFRNTIYF
TRBV10-2	TRBJ2-2	NA	TRBD1	TGCGCCAGCAGTGAGTCGAGAGGGGGACAGTCACTCGATACCGGGGAGCTGTTTTTT	CASSESRGGQSLDTGELFF
TRBV27	TRBJ2-1	NA	TRBD2	TGTGCCAGCAGTCTTGTAGCGGGGGGCACTAAAATCTACAATGAGCAGTTCTTC	CASSLVAGGTKIYNEQFF
TRBV11-2	TRBJ2-5	NA	TRBD2	TGTGCCAGCAGCTTAATGACTAGCGGGGGGGCCTGGGAGACCCAGTACTTC	CASSLMTSGGAWETQYF
TRBV2	TRBJ1-6	NA	NA	TGTGCCAGCAACCCGGACAGTTCTGACTCACCCCTCCACTTT	CASNPDSSDSPLHF
TRBV2	TRBJ1-2	NA	TRBD1	TGTGCCAGCATTAGGGAACAGGGGGAAAATGGCTACACCTTC	CASIREQGENGYTF
TRBV11-1	TRBJ2-1	NA	TRBD2	TGTGCCAGCGCGGCGGGAGGGCATCTGGGCAATGAGCAGTTCTTC	CASAAGGHLGNEQFF
TRBV27	TRBJ1-5	once	TRBD1	TGTGCCAGCAGCACGACAGGGGTTGGTAGCAATCAGCCCCAGCATTTT	CASSTTGVGSNQPQHF
TRBV10-2	TRBJ1-1	once	TRBD1	TGCGCCAGCAGCGGGACTGGGACAGGGGTTGGGAGTGACACTGAAGCTTTCTTT	CASSGTGTGVGSDTEAFF
TRBV19	TRBJ2-4	NA	TRBD2	TGTGCCAGTAGTCCGGGACTAGGCCGGCCCAAAAACATTCAGTACTTC	CASSPGLGRPKNIQYF
TRBV2	TRBJ2-2	NA	TRBD2	TGTGCCAGCAGTGAACCTAGCGGGCAATCCGGGGAGCTGTTTTTT	CASSEPSGQSGELFF
TRBV6-1	TRBJ1-6	NA	NA	TGTGCCAGCAGTGAAGCGAGGCCAGGGGCGGATTCACCCCTCCACTTT	CASSEARPGADSPLHF
TRBV5-1	TRBJ2-1	NA	TRBD1	TGCGCCAGCAGCTTTCCACCTAATACAGGGGGCGACTACAATGAGCAGTTCTTC	CASSFPPNTGGDYNEQFF
TRBV23-1	TRBJ1-6	NA	TRBD1	TGCGCCAGCAGTCACACGCTGTCGGGCAGGGGGCAAACTAATTCACCCCTCCACTTT	CASSHTLSGRGQTNSPLHF
TRBV14	TRBJ2-5	NA	NA	TGTGCCAGCAGCCACTGGCCGCGGGGAGGAGAGACCCAGTACTTC	CASSHWPRGGETQYF
TRBV10-3	TRBJ1-5	NA	TRBD1	TGTGCCATCAGTGCGGTCGACAGGGGACATCGGCAGCCCCAGCATTTT	CAISAVDRGHRQPQHF
TRBV28	TRBJ2-1	NA	NA	TGTGCCAGCAGTCCTACGTCGGCCAGGTTGAATGAGCAGTTCTTC	CASSPTSARLNEQFF
TRBV4-1	TRBJ2-7	NA	TRBD1	TGCGCCAGCAGCCAAGGGACAGGGAGTCTTGTAGAGCAGTACTTC	CASSQGTGSLVEQYF
TRBV24-1	TRBJ2-6	NA	NA	TGTGCCACCAGTGTAGATGGGGCCAACGTCCTGACTTTC	CATSVDGANVLTF
TRBV30	TRBJ2-1	many	NA	TGTGCCTGGGGGGGGCTCTTGGAGCAGTTCTTC	CAWGGLLEQFF
TRBV24-1	TRBJ2-7	once	NA	TGTGCCACCAGTGATTACAGGGTACCCTACGAGCAGTACTTC	CATSDYRVPYEQYF
TRBV19	TRBJ2-7	NA	NA	TGTGCCAGTAGTATCCCGGGAAGGGGGGGCTCCTACGAGCAGTACTTC	CASSIPGRGGSYEQYF